This T cell receptor (beta chain) was found in a study of pediatric ulcerative colitis. Rectal tissue came from one to two pinch biopsies taken at colonoscopy. Sequencing depth was up to 500,000 reads per sample. The table came from immunoSEQ multiplex PCR; TCRdb's copy has only in-frame clones and leaves some out. The sample yields about 12,000 clones, roughly three quarters seen once. The germline gives CDR1 LNHDA, CDR2 SQIVND (reference sequence). This CDR3 spans 14 amino acids. Trimming took off 2 bases at V and 7 bases at J, with 11 bases between the two ends. Points on this clone: The antigen is not known.

Overall study findings and caveats: Rectal pinch biopsies may have included blood-derived T cells, especially in patients with overt colitis. Clonal expansions reduced rectal repertoire diversity in acute severe colitis. Repertoires came from total lymphocyte DNA, not specific subsets.

The genes are TRBV19 and TRBJ1-4, with D perhaps matching TRBD1 (6 bases). The origin of this receptor is a boy aged 10-17 years who was a control in a study of pediatric ulcerative colitis. Source material: gut tissue. CDR3 bases: TGTGCCAGTAGTATAAGGGGGGAAGGTGAAAAACTGTTTTTT. This gives the protein CASSIRGEGEKLFF.